Listed below are T cell receptor beta chains from one sample, sequenced in a study of CD8+CD57+ T cells in acquired aplastic anemia. TCRdb recomputed calls from the reads with MiXCR, one row per CDR3 protein. Altogether about 270,000 distinct CDR3 sequences are present, roughly 82% being singletons, with the ten largest covering approximately 42%. The sequencing sample was made of sorted CD4+, CD8+, or CD8+CD57+ T cells (not recorded which) from PBMCs. Receptors originate from a human donor with aplastic anemia. Both conserved end residues are part of each CDR3.

15	TRBV7-8	CASSEAGGRDNGYTF
15	TRBV15	CATSRVGRTTDTQYF
14	TRBV2	CATSSGCSQENHFF
12	TRBV5-1	CASSLGPGELFF
15	TRBV7-2	CASSLTGGADDRSTF
14	TRBV2	CASSPTSFHTEQFF
19	TRBV3-1	CASGPPPEWASGSGDGYAF
14	TRBV5-1	CASSLEGGAPTQYF
15	TRBV14	CASSLALKESTEAFF
15	TRBV20-1	CSARGGLALDNEQFF
14	TRBV12-3/TRBV12-4	CASSYGTQRDTQYF
14	TRBV9	CATSRLREQETEYF
16	TRBV7-3	CASSVASGGFFNDQFF
11	TRBV20-1	CSGRENTEAFF
13	TRBV5-1	CASSLAQGQGQHF
17	TRBV7-6	CASSLGRVPAGANVLTF
13	TRBV2	CASSVGGIHEHSF
16	TRBV20-1	CSAQPSSGRKNTEAFF
15	TRBV29-1	CSGGEGGASSYEQYF
15	TRBV7-2	CASAEDTEAIFEQFF
13	TRBV2	CATSVNGGYTQGF
14	TRBV7-2	CASSLATSGRGIVF
16	TRBV7-2	CASSLGEGGYDSPYTF
16	TRBV7-2	CASSLERGGGRHEQFF
14	TRBV11-3	CASSLERGGHVYGF
14	TRBV20-1	CSASPAAGNYEQYF
16	TRBV2	CASGDGGTDTQSFVHF
14	TRBV5-4	CASSLERGLGEQYF
16	TRBV29-1	CSVERGTGFVTDTQYF